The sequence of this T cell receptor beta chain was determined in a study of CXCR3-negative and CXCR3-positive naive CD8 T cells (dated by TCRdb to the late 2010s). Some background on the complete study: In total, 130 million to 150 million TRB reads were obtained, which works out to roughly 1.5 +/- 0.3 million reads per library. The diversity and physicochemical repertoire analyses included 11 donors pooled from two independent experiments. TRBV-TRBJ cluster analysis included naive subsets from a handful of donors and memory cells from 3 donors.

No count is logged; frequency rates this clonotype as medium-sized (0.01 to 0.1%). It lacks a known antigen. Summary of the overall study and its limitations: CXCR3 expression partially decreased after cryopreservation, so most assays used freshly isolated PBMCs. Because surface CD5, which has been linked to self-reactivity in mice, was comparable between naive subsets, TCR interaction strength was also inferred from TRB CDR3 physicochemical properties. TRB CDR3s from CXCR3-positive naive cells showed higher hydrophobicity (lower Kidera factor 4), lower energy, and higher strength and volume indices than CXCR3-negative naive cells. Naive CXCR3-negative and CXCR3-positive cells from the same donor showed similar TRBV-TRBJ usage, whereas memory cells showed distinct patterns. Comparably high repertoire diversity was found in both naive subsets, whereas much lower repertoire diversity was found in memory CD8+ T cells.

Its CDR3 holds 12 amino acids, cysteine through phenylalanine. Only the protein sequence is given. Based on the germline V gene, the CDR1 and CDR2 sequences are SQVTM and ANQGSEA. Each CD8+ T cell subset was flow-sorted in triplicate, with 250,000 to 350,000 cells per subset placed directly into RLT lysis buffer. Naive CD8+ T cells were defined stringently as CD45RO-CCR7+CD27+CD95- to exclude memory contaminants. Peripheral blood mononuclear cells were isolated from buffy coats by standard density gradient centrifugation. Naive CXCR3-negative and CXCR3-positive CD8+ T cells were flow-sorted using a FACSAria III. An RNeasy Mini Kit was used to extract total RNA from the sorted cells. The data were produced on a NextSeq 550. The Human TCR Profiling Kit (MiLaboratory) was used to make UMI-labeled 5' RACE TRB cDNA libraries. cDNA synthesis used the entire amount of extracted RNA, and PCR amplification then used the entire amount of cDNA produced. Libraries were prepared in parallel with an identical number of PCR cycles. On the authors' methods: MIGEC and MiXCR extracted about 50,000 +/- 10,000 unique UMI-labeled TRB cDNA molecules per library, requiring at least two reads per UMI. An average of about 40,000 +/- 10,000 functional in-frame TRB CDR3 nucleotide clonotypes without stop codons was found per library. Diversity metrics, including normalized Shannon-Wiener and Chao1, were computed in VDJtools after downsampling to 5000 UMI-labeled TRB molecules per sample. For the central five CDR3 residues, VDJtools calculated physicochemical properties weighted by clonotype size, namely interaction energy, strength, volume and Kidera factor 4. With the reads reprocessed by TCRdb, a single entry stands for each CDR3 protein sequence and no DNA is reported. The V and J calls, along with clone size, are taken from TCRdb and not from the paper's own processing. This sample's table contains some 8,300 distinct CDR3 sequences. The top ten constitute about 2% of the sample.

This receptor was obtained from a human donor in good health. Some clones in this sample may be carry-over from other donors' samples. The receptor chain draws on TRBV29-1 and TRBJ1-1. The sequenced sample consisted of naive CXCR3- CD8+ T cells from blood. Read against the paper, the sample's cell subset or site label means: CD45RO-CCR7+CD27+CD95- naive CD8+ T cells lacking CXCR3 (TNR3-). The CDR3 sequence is CSAYDGNTEAFF.